What follows are 28 T cell receptor beta chains derived from one specimen sequenced in a study of graft-versus-host responses after intestinal transplantation. Libraries were prepared by immunoSEQ multiplex PCR; TCRdb keeps only in-frame clonotypes and omits some of them. The table has under 100,000 clones, approximately 92% seen once; the top ten hold less than 1.5%. Antigen specificity for these receptors is unknown. Sequencing was performed on unstimulated CD8+ T cells sorted from spleen or lymph node cells, taken before transplant. The receptors were gathered from a human donor who was the organ donor for an intestinal transplant.

This chain joins TRBV4-3 and TRBJ2-5; the match to TRBD2 covers 11 bases. The CDR3 runs to 18 residues. V shed 2 bases, J shed 1 base, and the junction held 9 bases outside the gene matches. CDR1 is LGHNA and CDR2 is YSLEER in the germline V gene. The CDR3 protein is CASSQLLAGGTFQETQYF. CDR3 nucleotide sequence: TGCGCCAGCAGCCAACTCCTAGCGGGAGGAACCTTCCAAGAGACCCAGTACTTC.

This chain's CDR3 is CASWVDRVGQPQHF. The CDR3 DNA reads TGTGCCAGCTGGGTAGACAGGGTTGGTCAGCCCCAGCATTTT. The V and J genes are TRBV6-5 and TRBJ1-5; 7 nucleotides agree with TRBD1. The germline V gene encodes CDR1 MNHEY and CDR2 SVGAGI. V dropped 8 bases and J dropped 6; count of bases not matched to a gene: 10. The CDR3 is 14 amino acids.

This chain joins TRBV27 and TRBJ1-5; 9 bases fit TRBD1. The CDR3 has 16 amino acids. Germline V gene data show CDR1 as MNHEY and CDR2 as SMNVEV (reference sequence). V was pared by 6 bases and J by 4 bases, with 10 bases of the junction left unmatched. The CDR3 loop is CASRPGTGRINQPQHF. The DNA of the CDR3 is TGTGCCAGCAGACCCGGGACAGGGAGGATTAATCAGCCCCAGCATTTT.

J is TRBJ2-1 and V is TRBV5-1; perhaps TRBD1 as D (6 bases). With 4 bases removed from V and 7 bases from J, the gap between germline ends came to 15 bases. Germline CDR1 SGHRS, CDR2 YFSETQ. This CDR3 has 14 residues. DNA for the CDR3: TGCGCCAGCAGCCCTACTACAGGGTGGAATGAGCAGTTCTTC. Translation gives CASSPTTGWNEQFF.

The V and J genes are TRBV28 and TRBJ1-2; a possible D gene is TRBD1 (5 bases). With 4 bases removed from V and 1 base from J, the gap between germline ends came to 10 bases. The CDR3 runs to 14 residues. Germline-derived CDR1 and CDR2 are MDHEN and SYDVKM. In nucleotides, the CDR3 is TGTGCCAGCAGTTGGGGCGACCATAACTATGGCTACACCTTC. Protein product: CASSWGDHNYGYTF.

The V call is TRBV20-1, the J call TRBJ2-7; D gene unclear. The CDR3 is 11 amino acids. The V end lost 3 bases, the J end lost 3 bases, and 6 bases lay between the germline ends. Germline V gives CDR1 DFQATT, CDR2 SNEGSKA (reference sequence). CDR3 loop: CSARYGYEQYF. The DNA of the CDR3 is TGCAGTGCTAGGTACGGCTACGAGCAGTACTTC.

The V gene is TRBV27, the J gene TRBJ2-4, with 9 bases aligning to TRBD1. The CDR3 totals 13 residues. Unmatched junction bases numbered 6, after V lost 7 bases and J lost 8 bases. The germline gives CDR1 MNHEY, CDR2 SMNVEV (reference sequence). The CDR3 region is CASTDRGLDIQYF. CDR3 coding DNA: TGTGCCAGCACGGACAGGGGTCTGGACATTCAGTACTTC.

The V gene is TRBV4-2, the J gene TRBJ1-5; D not certain. Germline CDR1 LGHNA, CDR2 YNFKEQ. This CDR3 is 15 amino acids long. The V gene lost 0 bases and the J gene lost 5 bases, with 11 bases spanning the gap. In nucleotides, the CDR3 is TGTGCCAGCAGCCAAGATCTCACGGGTGATCAGCCCCAGCATTTT. This encodes CASSQDLTGDQPQHF.

V is TRBV7-9 and J is TRBJ1-1; 7 nucleotides align to TRBD1. This CDR3 contains 14 residues. Germline V lookup: CDR1 SEHNR, CDR2 FQNEAQ (reference sequence). V was clipped by 5 bases and J by 6 bases; unmatched bases: 9. CDR3 region: CASSPRGRRAEAFF. CDR3 DNA sequence: TGTGCCAGCAGCCCCAGGGGGAGAAGGGCTGAAGCTTTCTTT.

The chain has TRBV25-1 and TRBJ2-3; 8 positions match TRBD1. The CDR3 consists of 11 residues. J lost 7 bases, V lost 10 bases, and 4 bases had no gene match. Germline CDR1 MGHDK, CDR2 SYGVNS. CDR3 in DNA: TGTGCCATTTGGACAGGGAATACGCAGTATTTT. Protein: CAIWTGNTQYF.

This clone was found once. CDR3 sequence: CAISESAGPSYEQYF. CDR3 in DNA: TGTGCCATCAGTGAGTCGGCAGGGCCATCCTACGAGCAGTACTTC. This chain connects TRBV10-3 to TRBJ2-7, with D possibly matching TRBD1 (5 bases). Looked up from germline, CDR1 is ENHRY and CDR2 is SYGVKD. V was pared by 0 bases and J by 1 base, with 10 bases between. The CDR3 extends over 15 amino acids.

The chain links TRBV2 to TRBJ2-7; tentative D call: TRBD1 (6 bases). Germline values: CDR1 SNHLY, CDR2 FYNNEI. Trimming stripped 3 bases from V and 2 bases from J, with 8 bases between. The CDR3 totals 13 residues. CDR3: CASSETGTYEQYF. The CDR3 region has the DNA TGTGCCAGCAGTGAGACAGGTACCTACGAGCAGTACTTC.

The rearrangement links TRBV30 to TRBJ2-1; D may be TRBD2 (6 bases). The V gene's germline CDR1 is GTSNPN and CDR2 SVGIG (reference sequence). This CDR3 spans 14 amino acids. V shed 2 bases and J shed 3 bases, with 11 bases lying between them. CDR3 in DNA: TGTGCCTGGAGTCGCCTAGCGAACTACAATGAGCAGTTCTTC. This gives the protein CAWSRLANYNEQFF. Looking up the rest from reference TRBV30 and TRBJ2-1 gives the full variable domain: SQTIHQWPATLVQPVGSPLSLECTVEGTSNPNLYWYRQAAGRGLQLLFYSVGIGQISSEVPQNLSASRPQDRQFILSSKKLLLSDSGFYLCAWSRLANYNEQFFGPGTRLTVL.

CDR3 sequence: CATSRGHAGGPYNEQFF. The CDR3 DNA sequence: TGTGCCACCAGCAGAGGTCACGCGGGAGGCCCCTACAATGAGCAGTTCTTC. The chain couples TRBV15 to TRBJ2-1; 8 bases fit TRBD2. The germline V gene has CDR1 LNHNV and CDR2 YYDKDF (reference sequence). J gave up 2 bases and V 1 base, and 7 bases lay outside the gene matches. This CDR3 region has 17 residues.

J is TRBJ2-1 and V is TRBV5-6; D is ambiguous. Trimming pared 3 bases from V and 2 bases from J, leaving 3 bases between. The CDR3 extends over 12 amino acids. Germline V gene data show CDR1 as SGHDT and CDR2 as YYEEEE. CDR3 region: CASSSTYNEQFF. CDR3 nucleotides: TGTGCCAGCAGCTCCACCTACAATGAGCAGTTCTTC.

The rearrangement joins TRBV5-1 to TRBJ2-7; 9 positions match TRBD2. Per germline, CDR1 SGHRS and CDR2 YFSETQ. The CDR3 length is 15 residues. After removal of 0 bases from V and 3 bases from J, the junction contained 4 bases not matched to a gene. The CDR3 nucleotides are TGCGCCAGCAGCTTGGGACTAGCGGAATACTACGAGCAGTACTTC. Translated, it gives CASSLGLAEYYEQYF. The entire variable domain, with the rest obtained from reference TRBV5-1 and TRBJ2-7, is as follows: KAGVTQTPRYLIKTRGQQVTLSCSPISGHRSVSWYQQTPGQGLQFLFEYFSETQRNKGNFPGRFSGRQFSNSRSEMNVSTLELGDSALYLCASSLGLAEYYEQYFGPGTRLTVT.

The rearrangement links TRBV7-6 to TRBJ2-7, with 7 bases fitting TRBD1. Looked up from germline, CDR1 is SGHVS and CDR2 is FNYEAQ. CDR3 length: 16 residues. Losses at the gene ends were 3 bases for V and 3 bases for J; bases not matched to a gene: 11. The CDR3 sequence is CASSLVSGQAIYEQYF. CDR3 in DNA: TGTGCCAGCAGCTTGGTCTCCGGACAGGCGATCTACGAGCAGTACTTC.

The chain combines TRBV5-8 with TRBJ2-3; 14 nucleotides agree with TRBD2. The length of the CDR3 is 19 residues. After removal of 3 bases from V and 4 bases from J, the junction contained 13 bases not matched to a gene. CDR1 is SGHTS, CDR2 YDEGEE, per germline. The CDR3 is CASSSRPGLAGAMPDTQYF. The CDR3 DNA is TGTGCCAGCAGCTCGAGACCGGGACTAGCGGGGGCGATGCCAGATACGCAGTATTTT.

This chain links TRBV30 with TRBJ2-1, with TRBD2 matching over 7 bases. This CDR3 is 15 amino acids long. Germline lookup yields CDR1 GTSNPN and CDR2 SVGIG (reference sequence). J lost 7 bases, V lost 2 bases, and 11 bases had no gene match. CDR3 sequence reads: CAWSKREGPRNEQFF. The CDR3 DNA reads as TGTGCCTGGAGTAAGAGGGAGGGCCCTCGGAATGAGCAGTTCTTC. Drawing the rest from reference TRBV30 and TRBJ2-1, the complete variable domain is SQTIHQWPATLVQPVGSPLSLECTVEGTSNPNLYWYRQAAGRGLQLLFYSVGIGQISSEVPQNLSASRPQDRQFILSSKKLLLSDSGFYLCAWSKREGPRNEQFFGPGTRLTVL.

The V gene is TRBV2, the J gene TRBJ2-3, with a weak D call TRBD2 (5 bases). Germline loops: CDR1 SNHLY, CDR2 FYNNEI. The CDR3 is made up of 15 amino acids. V lost 11 bases, J lost 1 base, and 19 bases lay in between. The CDR3 loop is CASGVFRVRTDTQYF. The CDR3 nucleotides are TGTGCCTCCGGGGTGTTTCGAGTTCGCACAGATACGCAGTATTTT.

V and J are TRBV27 and TRBJ2-7; D is perhaps TRBD2 (7 bases). CDR3 length: 15 residues. Germline lookup yields CDR1 MNHEY and CDR2 SMNVEV (reference sequence). Trimming removed 6 bases from V and 3 bases from J, with 18 bases in between. Here the CDR3 reads CASSRGGRLGYEQYF. The CDR3 bases are TGTGCCAGCAGCAGGGGAGGGAGACTGGGCTACGAGCAGTACTTC.

The rearrangement joins TRBV5-6 to TRBJ2-3; a weak D match, TRBD1 (5 bases). Trimming stripped 0 bases from V and 0 bases from J, with 14 bases between. In germline, CDR1 is SGHDT, CDR2 YYEEEE. The CDR3 runs 17 residues. CDR3 in amino acids: CASSLGGHFVSTDTQYF. Here the CDR3 DNA reads TGTGCCAGCAGCTTGGGCGGACATTTTGTTAGCACAGATACGCAGTATTTT.

Here the CDR3 reads CASSPYGGRSGTEAFF. CDR3 coding DNA: TGTGCCAGCAGCCCTTATGGGGGGAGAAGCGGCACTGAAGCTTTCTTT. The chain couples TRBV5-6 to TRBJ1-1; TRBD1 is a possible D gene (5 bases). The V end lost 4 bases, the J end lost 4 bases, and 20 bases lay between the germline ends. Germline V gene lookup returns CDR1 SGHDT and CDR2 YYEEEE. The CDR3 extends over 16 amino acids.

This clone has only one observation. The chain carries TRBV27 and TRBJ1-5; 9 bases are a match to TRBD1. Looked up from germline, CDR1 is MNHEY and CDR2 is SMNVEV (reference sequence). The CDR3 runs 16 residues. The ends lost 0 bases at V and 4 bases at J; junction bases unmatched: 4. CDR3 sequence: CASSLSPGTGNQPQHF. CDR3 nucleotide sequence: TGTGCCAGCAGTTTATCCCCCGGGACAGGGAATCAGCCCCAGCATTTT.

CDR3 region: CASSLDRGLNTEAFF. DNA for the CDR3: TGCGCCAGCAGCTTGGATCGGGGTTTGAACACTGAAGCTTTCTTT. This chain uses TRBV5-1 with TRBJ1-1; no clear D. Trimming took off 0 bases at V and 0 bases at J, with 9 bases between the two ends. The CDR3 loop spans 15 amino acids. Per the germline V gene, CDR1 is SGHRS and CDR2 is YFSETQ.

The V gene is TRBV19, the J gene TRBJ1-1; the D gene is possibly TRBD1 (5 bases). The CDR3 is made up of 15 amino acids. Looked up from germline, CDR1 is LNHDA and CDR2 is SQIVND (reference sequence). Trimming left V 7 bases short and J 0 bases short, with 15 bases between. Here the CDR3 DNA reads TGTGCCAGTACCCTGGGATTAGGGGTGAACACTGAAGCTTTCTTT. It encodes CASTLGLGVNTEAFF.

Of note for this clone: One end of the junction does not line up with germline, which may come from a read error. The J gene is TRBJ2-2, the V gene TRBV7-3, with a weak D call TRBD1 (5 bases). Germline CDR1 SGHTA, CDR2 FQGTGA. The CDR3 sequence is 14 residues long. CDR3 loop: CASSFAVGAGELFF. Here the CDR3 DNA reads TGTGCCAGCAGCTTCGCCGTTGGGGCCGGAGAGCTGTTTTTT. Based on the CDR3 plus reference TRBV7-3 and TRBJ2-2, the full variable domain is GAGVSQTPSNKVTEKGKYVELRCDPISGHTALYWYRQSLGQGPEFLIYFQGTGAADDSGLPNDRFFAVRPEGSVSTLKIQRTERGDSAVYLCASSFAVGAGELFFGEGSRLTVL.

V usage is TRBV19 and J usage is TRBJ2-7, with 9 nucleotides matching TRBD1. Unmatched junction bases numbered 4, after V lost 5 bases and J lost 2 bases. The CDR3 contains 14 residues. Germline V gene lookup returns CDR1 LNHDA and CDR2 SQIVND (reference sequence). Here the CDR3 reads CASSAGQGPYEQYF. DNA for the CDR3: TGTGCCAGTAGTGCCGGACAGGGGCCCTACGAGCAGTACTTC.